This T cell receptor (beta chain) was retrieved from a study of blood T cell repertoires in COVID-19. About the research overall: The United States, Italy and Spain were the sources of the acute and convalescent COVID-19 samples.

Using immunoSEQ multiplex PCR, the repertoire was profiled, and TCRdb retains in-frame clones only, with some absent. This repertoire shows more than 200,000 clones, around 80% found once; its top ten account for approximately 4%. Germline-derived CDR1 and CDR2 are SGHTA and FQGTGA. The CDR3 length is 14 residues. Trimming removed 4 bases at V and 2 bases at J, with 12 bases between. Source material: peripheral blood. The receptor was isolated from a woman between 40 and 55 years old with active or convalescent COVID-19. This chain connects TRBV7-3 to TRBJ2-7; a possible D gene is TRBD1 (6 bases). CDR3 in amino acids: CASSWSGGPYEQYF. The CDR3 coding sequence is TGTGCCAGCAGCTGGTCTGGGGGCCCCTACGAGCAGTACTTC.